The 11 T cell receptor beta chains below come from one sample, sequenced in a study of T cells expressing NK-cell markers. TCRdb reprocessed the 5' RACE reads; each CDR3 protein has one entry and no DNA is given. This table holds about 260,000 distinct CDR3 sequences. The sequenced sample was blood T cells: a sorted CD56 or NKG2C T cell subset, CD4+ or CD8+ T cells, or bulk PBMC T cells (not recorded which). The receptors come from a woman aged 18 to 75 in good health.

The chain employs TRBV19 and TRBJ2-7; TCRdb's D call of TRBD2 is untestable without DNA. Germline lookup yields CDR1 LNHDA and CDR2 SQIVND (reference sequence). There are 17 residues in the CDR3. The CDR3 spells CASTQAASGTSLYEQYF.

The chain employs TRBV11-1 and TRBJ2-6; TCRdb's D call of TRBD1 is untestable without DNA. This CDR3 has 18 residues. CDR1 is SGHAT and CDR2 is FQDESV in the germline V gene (reference sequence). CDR3: CASSLGEGANSGANVLTF.

The rearrangement joins TRBV7-9 to TRBJ2-3; TCRdb's D call of TRBD2 is untestable without DNA. The CDR3 is made up of 13 amino acids. The V gene's germline CDR1 is SEHNR and CDR2 FQNEAQ (reference sequence). CDR3: CASSPRATDTQYF. Full variable domain (outside the CDR3, taken from reference TRBV7-9 and TRBJ2-3): DTGVSQNPRHKITKRGQNVTFRCDPISEHNRLYWYRQTLGQGPEFLTYFQNEAQLEKSRLLSDRFSAERPKGSFSTLEIQRTEQGDSAMYLCASSPRATDTQYFGPGTRLTVL.

The chain is built from TRBV20-1 and TRBJ1-2. This CDR3 contains 12 residues. Germline CDR1 and CDR2: DFQATT and SNEGSKA (reference sequence). The CDR3 reads CSARRDSGGYTF.

V gene TRBV6-1 combines with J gene TRBJ1-2. The CDR3 has 13 amino acids. CDR1 is MNHNS, CDR2 SASEGT, per germline. The CDR3 loop reads CASTPHGSYGYTF.

This chain connects TRBV5-1 to TRBJ2-1; the D call from TCRdb, TRBD1, cannot be confirmed without DNA. CDR3 size: 16 residues. In germline, CDR1 is SGHRS, CDR2 YFSETQ. CDR3 region: CASSLVGSGNYNEQFF.

This CDR3 is CASSSSRDAGELFF. The chain carries TRBV7-3 and TRBJ2-2; the TRBD1 assignment by TCRdb is unverifiable without DNA. CDR3 length: 14 residues. CDR1 SGHTA and CDR2 FQGTGA come from the germline V gene.

The V gene is TRBV18, the J gene TRBJ2-2; the D call of TRBD1 rests on TCRdb alone, since no DNA is present to check it. Germline CDR1 and CDR2: KGHSH and LQKENI. The CDR3 is 14 amino acids. CDR3 sequence: CASSPGQGPGELFF.

The genes are TRBV25-1 and TRBJ1-1; TCRdb reports TRBD1, a call that lacks DNA to check it against. CDR3 length: 15 amino acids. The V gene's germline CDR1 is MGHDK and CDR2 SYGVNS. The CDR3 sequence: CASSEYGGLGTEAFF. Variable domain in full (rest from reference TRBV25-1 and TRBJ1-1): EADIYQTPRYLVIGTGKKITLECSQTMGHDKMYWYQQDPGMELHLIHYSYGVNSTEKGDLSSESTVSRIRTEHFPLTLESARPSHTSQYLCASSEYGGLGTEAFFGQGTRLTVV.

The rearrangement uses TRBV3-1 and TRBJ2-1; the TCRdb D gene call, TRBD1, has no DNA to confirm it. The V gene's germline CDR1 is LGHDT and CDR2 YNNKEL (reference sequence). This CDR3 region has 15 residues. The CDR3 reads CASSRRQGGWNEQFF.

The J gene is TRBJ2-3, the V gene TRBV7-2; the TRBD1 assignment by TCRdb is unverifiable without DNA. Germline-derived CDR1 and CDR2 are SGHTA and FQGNSA. This CDR3 has 15 amino acids. CDR3 region: CASSLKGTGADTQYF.